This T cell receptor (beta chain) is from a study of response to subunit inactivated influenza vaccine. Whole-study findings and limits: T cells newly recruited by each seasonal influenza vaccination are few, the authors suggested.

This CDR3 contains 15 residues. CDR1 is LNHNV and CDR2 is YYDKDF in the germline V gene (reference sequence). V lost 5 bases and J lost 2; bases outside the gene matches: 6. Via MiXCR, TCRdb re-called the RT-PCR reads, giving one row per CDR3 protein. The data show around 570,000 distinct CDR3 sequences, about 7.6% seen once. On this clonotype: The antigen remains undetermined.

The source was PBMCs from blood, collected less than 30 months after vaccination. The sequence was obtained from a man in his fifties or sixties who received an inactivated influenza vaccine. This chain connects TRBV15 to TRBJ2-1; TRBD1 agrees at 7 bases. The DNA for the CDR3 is TGTGCCACCAGCGAAACAGGGGCACCCTACAATGAGCAGTTCTTC. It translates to CATSETGAPYNEQFF.